The 32 T cell receptor beta chains below were found in one sample sequenced in a study of blood T cell repertoires in COVID-19. The repertoire was sequenced with immunoSEQ multiplex PCR; TCRdb's copy has only in-frame clones and lacks some. The sample holds fewer than 300,000 clones; about 88% are singletons and the top ten take under 4.5%. The source material was peripheral blood. These receptors all come from a man aged 55 to 70 who had recovered from COVID-19.

This chain joins TRBV20-1 and TRBJ1-2; TRBD1 agrees at 7 bases. V trimming: 5 bases; J trimming: 7 bases; junction bases outside the gene matches: 4. Germline CDR1 and CDR2: DFQATT and SNEGSKA (reference sequence). This CDR3 has 11 residues. The CDR3 coding sequence is TGCAGTGCTTACAGGGGAAGTGGCTACACCTTC. It yields the protein CSAYRGSGYTF.

V is TRBV3-1 (or the pseudogene TRBV3-2) and J is TRBJ2-1, with 11 bases fitting TRBD2. CDR1 is LGHDT, CDR2 YNNKEL, per germline (reference sequence). The V gene end was trimmed by 1 base and the J gene end by 6 bases; junction bases not matched to a gene: 2. This CDR3 comprises 15 residues. The CDR3 spells CASSQVAGGGNEQFF. The CDR3, as DNA: TGTGCCAGCAGCCAAGTAGCGGGGGGGGGCAATGAGCAGTTCTTC.

The CDR3 is CASSLGQVRDTEAFF. Written as DNA, the CDR3 is TGTGCCAGCAGTTTGGGACAGGTCCGGGACACTGAAGCTTTCTTT. The rearrangement links TRBV27 to TRBJ1-1; 8 nucleotides align to TRBD1. Losses at the gene ends were 3 bases for V and 3 bases for J; bases not matched to a gene: 6. This CDR3 comprises 15 residues. In germline, CDR1 is MNHEY, CDR2 SMNVEV (reference sequence).

The rearrangement uses TRBV27 and TRBJ1-1; D is perhaps TRBD1 (5 bases). Germline values: CDR1 MNHEY, CDR2 SMNVEV (reference sequence). CDR3 size: 15 residues. Trimming shortened V by 3 bases and J by 5 bases, and 16 bases separated the two germline ends. CDR3: CASSFVGAGLTEAFF. The CDR3 nucleotides are TGTGCCAGCAGTTTCGTTGGGGCAGGTCTGACTGAAGCTTTCTTT.

V and J are TRBV5-1 and TRBJ2-6; a weak D match, TRBD2 (5 bases). CDR3 length equals 17 residues. Germline CDR1 SGHRS, CDR2 YFSETQ. The V end was cut by 0 bases, the J end by 0 bases, with 10 bases between. The CDR3 nucleotides read TGCGCCAGCAGCTTGGACGGAGGCCCCTCTGGGGCCAACGTCCTGACTTTC. This gives the protein CASSLDGGPSGANVLTF.

This clone was observed once. The chain carries TRBV30 and TRBJ2-5, with 11 bases lining up with TRBD1. Germline assignment: CDR1 GTSNPN and CDR2 SVGIG (reference sequence). The junction had 12 bases not matched to a gene; V was cut back by 5 bases and J by 4 bases. The CDR3 covers 16 residues. The CDR3 protein is CAWESRDRGGRETQYF. For the CDR3, the DNA is TGTGCCTGGGAATCCCGGGACAGGGGGGGGAGAGAGACCCAGTACTTC.

The chain recombines TRBV6-5 with TRBJ1-2; 7 bases match TRBD1. CDR3 length: 14 residues. The germline CDR1 and CDR2 sequences are MNHEY and SVGAGI. V was clipped by 6 bases and J by 7 bases; unmatched bases: 11. CDR3: CASRSTGTRGGYTF. In DNA form, the CDR3 reads TGTGCCAGCAGATCGACAGGGACAAGGGGTGGCTACACCTTC.

The V gene is TRBV19, the J gene TRBJ1-3; D unresolved. Germline lookup yields CDR1 LNHDA and CDR2 SQIVND (reference sequence). Trimming stripped 5 bases from V and 1 base from J, with 12 bases between. The CDR3 is 15 residues long. The CDR3 nucleotides are TGTGCCAGTAGTGCGAGTCACTTTTCTGGAAACACCATATATTTT. It translates to CASSASHFSGNTIYF.

CDR3 sequence reads: CASSSGRAQGYTF. The CDR3 region has the DNA TGTGCCAGCAGTTCCGGCAGGGCTCAAGGCTACACCTTC. This sequence joins TRBV28 and TRBJ1-2, with TRBD1 as a possible D gene (5 bases). CDR3 length: 13 residues. CDR1 MDHEN and CDR2 SYDVKM come from the germline V gene. Trimming removed 4 bases from V and 8 bases from J, with 14 bases in between.

The chain is built from TRBV2 and TRBJ2-7, with TRBD1 matching 11 bases. The CDR3 runs 14 residues. The germline CDR1 and CDR2 sequences are SNHLY and FYNNEI. V trimming: 5 bases; J trimming: 3 bases; junction bases outside the gene matches: 3. In nucleotides, the CDR3 is TGTGCCAGCAGTCGGGACAGGGGGGGCTACGAGCAGTACTTC. It is translated as CASSRDRGGYEQYF.

The V call is TRBV7-6, the J call TRBJ1-5; TRBD1 matches at 7 bases. Germline CDR1 reads SGHVS; CDR2 reads FNYEAQ. V dropped 5 bases and J dropped 9; count of bases not matched to a gene: 13. The CDR3 loop spans 15 amino acids. The CDR3 nucleotides are TGTGCCAGCAGCAGCCTGGCACAGGGGAAGGGGCCCCAGCATTTT. It yields the protein CASSSLAQGKGPQHF.

The genes are TRBV19 and TRBJ1-1, with TRBD1 identical over 10 bases. This CDR3 comprises 14 residues. Trimming removed 7 bases from V and 4 bases from J; junction bases left unmatched: 6. CDR1 is LNHDA and CDR2 is SQIVND in the germline V gene (reference sequence). Here the CDR3 DNA reads TGTGCCAGTACCCCGGACAGGGGGGCCACTGAAGCTTTCTTT. The encoded protein is CASTPDRGATEAFF.

This clone was picked up a small number of times. CDR3 DNA sequence: TGTGCCAGCAGCCCTTACCTTGGACAGTCCCCCGAGCAGTACTTC. This translates into CASSPYLGQSPEQYF. The J gene is TRBJ2-7, the V gene TRBV5-6; TRBD1 is a possible D gene (6 bases). The CDR3 contains 15 residues. V lost 4 bases to trimming and J lost 6 bases, with 20 bases between them. In germline, CDR1 is SGHDT, CDR2 YYEEEE.

A single count supports this clone. J is TRBJ1-4 and V is TRBV7-9, with a weak D call TRBD1 (6 bases). Trimming stripped 5 bases from V and 4 bases from J, with 8 bases between. The CDR3 is 13 amino acids. Germline V gene sequence: CDR1 SEHNR, CDR2 FQNEAQ (reference sequence). The CDR3 reads CASSRTVNEKLFF. DNA of the CDR3: TGTGCCAGCAGCCGGACAGTTAATGAAAAACTGTTTTTT. Filled out from reference TRBV7-9 and TRBJ1-4, the complete variable domain reads DTGVSQNPRHKITKRGQNVTFRCDPISEHNRLYWYRQTLGQGPEFLTYFQNEAQLEKSRLLSDRFSAERPKGSFSTLEIQRTEQGDSAMYLCASSRTVNEKLFFGSGTQLSVL.

The gene calls are TRBV19 and TRBJ1-5; the match to TRBD1 covers 7 bases. The CDR3 has 15 amino acids. Germline CDR1 reads LNHDA; CDR2 reads SQIVND (reference sequence). V lost 2 bases, J lost 6 bases, and 7 bases stayed unmatched. The CDR3: CASSITGDWRQPQHF. CDR3 DNA: TGTGCCAGTAGTATAACAGGGGATTGGCGTCAGCCCCAGCATTTT. Using reference TRBV19 and TRBJ1-5 for the parts outside the CDR3, the full variable domain is DGGITQSPKYLFRKEGQNVTLSCEQNLNHDAMYWYRQDPGQGLRLIYYSQIVNDFQKGDIAEGYSVSREKKESFPLTVTSAQKNPTAFYLCASSITGDWRQPQHFGDGTRLSIL.

The chain is built from TRBV5-1 and TRBJ2-7, with TRBD1 identical over 11 bases. The junction had 5 bases not matched to a gene; V was cut back by 0 bases and J by 6 bases. CDR1 and CDR2 from the germline V gene are SGHRS and YFSETQ. This CDR3 has 15 amino acids. CDR3 nucleotides: TGCGCCAGCAGCTTGGTCGGGACAGGGGGTGTCGAGCAGTACTTC. It translates to CASSLVGTGGVEQYF. Full variable domain (rest looked up from reference TRBV5-1 and TRBJ2-7): KAGVTQTPRYLIKTRGQQVTLSCSPISGHRSVSWYQQTPGQGLQFLFEYFSETQRNKGNFPGRFSGRQFSNSRSEMNVSTLELGDSALYLCASSLVGTGGVEQYFGPGTRLTVT.

V usage is TRBV6-5 and J usage is TRBJ1-3; TRBD1 matches at 10 bases. The V and J ends lost 6 bases and 2 bases, in that order; junction bases with no gene match: 4. Looked up from germline, CDR1 is MNHEY and CDR2 is SVGAGI. CDR3 length: 15 residues. DNA for the CDR3: TGTGCCAGCAGATTTGGACAGGGGGCTGGAAACACCATATATTTT. Its translation is CASRFGQGAGNTIYF.

The V call is TRBV19, the J call TRBJ1-2; D is perhaps TRBD1 (5 bases). The CDR3 consists of 16 residues. Trimming left V 4 bases short and J 3 bases short, with 18 bases between. From germline, CDR1 is LNHDA and CDR2 SQIVND (reference sequence). The CDR3 coding sequence is TGTGCCAGTAGTACCACCCGACAGAGATTGTACTATGGCTACACCTTC. Protein: CASSTTRQRLYYGYTF.

This clone was seen only a few times. This chain links TRBV5-1 with TRBJ2-1; 11 bases are a match to TRBD2. CDR1 and CDR2 from the germline V gene are SGHRS and YFSETQ. There are 22 residues in the CDR3. V was clipped by 0 bases and J by 0 bases; unmatched bases: 17. In DNA form, the CDR3 reads TGCGCCAGCAGCTTGGGGATGAAGGCTAGCGGGGGGCCCCAGAGCTCCTACAATGAGCAGTTCTTC. Its translation: CASSLGMKASGGPQSSYNEQFF.

This chain joins TRBV7-9 and TRBJ1-1, with D maybe TRBD1 (5 bases). This CDR3 is 14 amino acids long. Looked up from germline, CDR1 is SEHNR and CDR2 is FQNEAQ (reference sequence). V dropped 1 base and J dropped 2 bases, with 8 bases sitting between them. CDR3 residues: CASSLGTYNTEAFF. The CDR3, as DNA: TGTGCCAGCAGCTTAGGGACATATAACACTGAAGCTTTCTTT. The full variable domain, completed using reference TRBV7-9 and TRBJ1-1, is DTGVSQNPRHKITKRGQNVTFRCDPISEHNRLYWYRQTLGQGPEFLTYFQNEAQLEKSRLLSDRFSAERPKGSFSTLEIQRTEQGDSAMYLCASSLGTYNTEAFFGQGTRLTVV.

The chain carries TRBV5-1 and TRBJ2-7, with 9 bases that match TRBD1. The J segment lost 3 bases and the V segment lost 4 bases, leaving 8 bases of the junction unmatched. The CDR3 runs 15 residues. Germline assignment: CDR1 SGHRS and CDR2 YFSETQ. The CDR3 DNA sequence: TGCGCCAGCAGCCTAGGGGACAGGGAGGGCTACGAGCAGTACTTC. It codes for CASSLGDREGYEQYF.

The chain combines TRBV9 with TRBJ1-1; TRBD1 agrees at 7 bases. The CDR3 extends over 15 amino acids. The V gene's germline CDR1 is SGDLS and CDR2 YYNGEE. Trimming took 3 bases from V and 3 from J; bases not matched to a gene: 8. CDR3 sequence (DNA): TGTGCCAGCAGCGGACGAACAGGGGTAGACACTGAAGCTTTCTTT. It is translated as CASSGRTGVDTEAFF.

The V call is TRBV5-4, the J call TRBJ2-7, with D maybe TRBD1 (5 bases). The CDR3 runs to 15 residues. V was cut by 0 bases and J by 3 bases, with 13 bases left in between. Per germline, CDR1 SGHNT and CDR2 YYREEE (reference sequence). CDR3: CASSLVPHRSYEQYF. The CDR3 DNA reads TGTGCCAGCAGCTTGGTTCCCCACAGGAGCTACGAGCAGTACTTC.

This clone was found once. This sequence joins TRBV30 and TRBJ1-1; 7 positions match TRBD1. Germline V gives CDR1 GTSNPN, CDR2 SVGIG (reference sequence). The junction had 4 bases not matched to a gene; V was cut back by 5 bases and J by 4 bases. CDR3 length: 12 residues. The CDR3 reads CAWPTGITEAFF. For the CDR3, the DNA is TGTGCCTGGCCGACAGGGATCACTGAAGCTTTCTTT.

V and J are TRBV13 and TRBJ2-7; TRBD2 might be the D (5 bases). CDR1 is PRHDT and CDR2 is FYEKMQ in the germline V gene (reference sequence). V was clipped by 5 bases and J by 9 bases, with 17 bases between them. This CDR3 has 13 amino acids. CDR3 in amino acids: CASSVQGPGGQYF. In DNA form, the CDR3 reads TGTGCCAGCAGCGTCCAAGGGCCCGGAGGGCAGTACTTC.

This sequence joins TRBV5-4 and TRBJ2-7, with 8 bases lining up with TRBD2. The CDR3 has 14 amino acids. J lost 4 bases, V lost 1 base, and 4 bases had no gene match. Germline lookup yields CDR1 SGHNT and CDR2 YYREEE (reference sequence). The CDR3: CASSLTSGGYEQYF. As DNA, the CDR3 is TGTGCCAGCAGCTTGACGAGCGGGGGTTACGAGCAGTACTTC.

V and J are TRBV7-8 and TRBJ2-2, with 12 bases matching TRBD1. Germline assignment: CDR1 SGHVS and CDR2 FQNEAQ. The V segment lost 5 bases and the J segment 7 bases; nucleotides outside the gene matches: 14. This CDR3 spans 18 amino acids. CDR3 region: CASSPFVGQGASGGELFF. The DNA of the CDR3 is TGTGCCAGCAGCCCCTTCGTGGGACAGGGGGCGTCGGGCGGGGAGCTGTTTTTT.

The rearrangement uses TRBV5-4 and TRBJ2-1; 11 nucleotides match TRBD2. The germline gives CDR1 SGHNT, CDR2 YYREEE (reference sequence). The CDR3 has 14 residues. J lost 4 bases, V lost 5 bases, and 2 bases had no gene match. CDR3 sequence: CASSRTSGYNEQFF. The CDR3 nucleotides are TGTGCCAGCAGTAGGACTAGCGGGTACAATGAGCAGTTCTTC.

The chain recombines TRBV10-2 with TRBJ2-1; unclear D gene. Germline assignment: CDR1 WSHSY and CDR2 SAAADI. Trimming left V 3 bases short and J 13 bases short, with 10 bases between. The CDR3 totals 11 residues. The CDR3 sequence: CASSEMRTQFF. DNA of the CDR3: TGCGCCAGCAGTGAAATGAGAACCCAGTTCTTC.

This chain joins TRBV7-6 and TRBJ2-1, with 10 bases matching TRBD2. J lost 10 bases, V lost 1 base, and 7 bases had no gene match. The germline gives CDR1 SGHVS, CDR2 FNYEAQ. The CDR3 consists of 15 residues. The CDR3 region has the DNA TGTGCCAGCAGCTTAGGGATTAGCGGGGGGCCGGAGCAGTTCTTC. Translated: CASSLGISGGPEQFF.

This chain uses TRBV15 with TRBJ1-3; tentatively, D is TRBD1 (6 bases). The CDR3 runs 14 residues. V dropped 4 bases and J dropped 1 base, with 8 bases sitting between them. Germline V gives CDR1 LNHNV, CDR2 YYDKDF (reference sequence). CDR3 coding DNA: TGTGCCACCAGCACGCAGGGGTCTGGAAACACCATATATTTT. This encodes CATSTQGSGNTIYF.

J is TRBJ2-7 and V is TRBV18; 7 positions match TRBD1. CDR1 and CDR2 (germline): KGHSH, LQKENI. V lost 6 bases to trimming and J lost 7 bases; unmatched junction nucleotides: 9. The CDR3 runs 13 residues. The CDR3 DNA reads as TGTGCCAGCTCTCGTCAGGGACAGTATGAGCAGTACTTC. Its protein product is CASSRQGQYEQYF.